This passage covers 17 T cell receptor beta chains from one sample sequenced in a study of CD8 T cells in ankylosing spondylitis. The study, taken as a whole, reports: A motif in TCR beta, a set of seven to nine highly homologous variants, appeared characteristic of ankylosing spondylitis blood.

Antigens for these TCRs are unknown. TCRdb fed the 5' RACE reads into MiXCR, producing one record per CDR3 protein. The sample records roughly 700,000 distinct CDR3 sequences, roughly 20% being singletons. The sample taken for sequencing was blood, either unsorted or a sorted T cell fraction (not recorded which). The source of these receptors is a male donor with ankylosing spondylitis.

V gene TRBV12-3 or TRBV12-4 combines with J gene TRBJ1-3, with 10 bases that match TRBD1. The CDR3 has 16 amino acids. The trim removed 6 bases at V and 4 bases at J, leaving 9 bases unmatched. CDR3 in DNA: TGTGCCAGCAGCTTACCCGGGACAGGGGAGGGAAACACCATATATTTT. It encodes CASSLPGTGEGNTIYF.

This clonotype has more than one count but fewer than ten. The chain has TRBV20-1 and TRBJ2-1; D gene ambiguous. V was cut by 1 base and J by 6 bases, with 7 bases left in between. The CDR3 consists of 12 residues. Germline V gene sequence: CDR1 DFQATT, CDR2 SNEGSKA (reference sequence). The CDR3: CSARADGNEQFF. CDR3 nucleotide sequence: TGCAGTGCTAGAGCCGACGGCAATGAGCAGTTCTTC.

The sample holds many counts of this clonotype. The V and J genes are TRBV2 and TRBJ2-3; the D gene is possibly TRBD2 (6 bases). V dropped 2 bases and J dropped 0 bases, with 9 bases sitting between them. CDR1 is SNHLY and CDR2 is FYNNEI in the germline V gene. The CDR3 covers 15 residues. The CDR3 DNA sequence: TGTGCCAGCAGTGAACGGGCGGGGAGCACAGATACGCAGTATTTT. Protein sequence: CASSERAGSTDTQYF. The full variable domain, in which reference TRBV2 and TRBJ2-3 provide the parts outside the CDR3, is EPEVTQTPSHQVTQMGQEVILRCVPISNHLYFYWYRQILGQKVEFLVSFYNNEISEKSEIFDDQFSVERPDGSNFTLKIRSTKLEDSAMYFCASSERAGSTDTQYFGPGTRLTVL.

The gene calls are TRBV28 and TRBJ2-7; a weak D match, TRBD2 (6 bases). The V gene lost 5 bases and the J gene lost 3 bases, with 11 bases spanning the gap. The CDR3 contains 13 residues. Germline V CDR1 and CDR2: MDHEN, SYDVKM. CDR3 sequence: CASSGAGFYEQYF. CDR3 DNA sequence: TGTGCCAGCAGTGGGGCGGGATTCTACGAGCAGTACTTC.

The chain is built from TRBV5-1 and TRBJ1-2, with D uncertain. Germline CDR1 is SGHRS and CDR2 is YFSETQ. The CDR3 sequence is 15 residues long. Between the trimmed V and J ends, which lost 2 bases and 2 bases, there was a span of 13 bases. The CDR3 here is CASSLRPTENYGYTF. CDR3 coding DNA: TGCGCCAGCAGCTTACGCCCGACGGAGAACTATGGCTACACCTTC.

The sample holds a few counts of this clonotype. V and J are TRBV20-1 and TRBJ2-7; D possibly corresponds to TRBD2 (5 bases). There are 12 residues in the CDR3. With 5 bases removed from V and 4 bases from J, the gap between germline ends came to 12 bases. The germline V gene encodes CDR1 DFQATT and CDR2 SNEGSKA (reference sequence). In DNA form, the CDR3 reads TGCAGTGCTCGGACTTCAGCGTACGAGCAGTACTTC. It yields the protein CSARTSAYEQYF.

In its sample, this clonotype was seen a few times. The CDR3 protein is CASSTGFRNTGELFF. DNA of the CDR3: TGTGCCAGCAGCACAGGGTTTAGGAACACCGGGGAGCTGTTTTTT. The V call is TRBV27, the J call TRBJ2-2, with a weak D call TRBD1 (6 bases). The CDR3 covers 15 residues. V was cut by 6 bases and J by 1 base, with 12 bases left in between. CDR1 MNHEY and CDR2 SMNVEV come from the germline V gene (reference sequence).

The chain is built from TRBV3-1 and TRBJ2-3, with 7 bases identical to TRBD2. This CDR3 spans 16 amino acids. Losses at the gene ends were 3 bases for V and 0 bases for J; bases not matched to a gene: 6. Germline values: CDR1 LGHDT, CDR2 YNNKEL (reference sequence). DNA of the CDR3: TGTGCCAGCAGCCAGGAGGCGGGGGTGAGCACAGATACGCAGTATTTT. This gives the protein CASSQEAGVSTDTQYF.

This clonotype was seen more than once but under ten times. The chain employs TRBV5-1 and TRBJ2-7; D is unclear. Germline V gene data show CDR1 as SGHRS and CDR2 as YFSETQ. The germline V and J ends were trimmed by 4 bases and 3 bases, with 11 bases remaining between them. The length of the CDR3 is 13 residues. CDR3 DNA sequence: TGCGCCAGCAGCCAAGAGGTGAACTACGAGCAGTACTTC. It translates to CASSQEVNYEQYF.

This clonotype came up once. V is TRBV2 and J is TRBJ2-3, with 8 bases fitting TRBD1. J lost 3 bases, V lost 5 bases, and 7 bases had no gene match. Per the germline V gene, CDR1 is SNHLY and CDR2 is FYNNEI. The CDR3 extends over 15 amino acids. Here the CDR3 DNA reads TGTGCCAGCAGTAATCAGGGGGCCGAGACAGATACGCAGTATTTT. The encoded protein is CASSNQGAETDTQYF.

CDR3 sequence: CASSLGRSKASGTDTQYF. The CDR3 DNA sequence: TGTGCCAGCAGCTTAGGTCGGAGTAAAGCTAGCGGCACAGATACGCAGTATTTT. J is TRBJ2-3 and V is TRBV11-1, with D tentatively TRBD2 (6 bases). The CDR3 runs to 18 residues. Germline assignment: CDR1 SGHAT and CDR2 FQDESV (reference sequence). Trimming shortened V by 1 base and J by 1 base, and 18 bases separated the two germline ends.

In its sample, this clonotype was seen a few times. This rearrangement joins TRBV7-3 to TRBJ2-2; 7 positions match TRBD2. Germline V lookup: CDR1 SGHTA, CDR2 FQGTGA. V lost 0 bases, J lost 2 bases, and 3 bases stayed unmatched. The CDR3 is 16 amino acids. CDR3 nucleotides: TGTGCCAGCAGCTTAACGGGACTAACTAACACCGGGGAGCTGTTTTTT. Protein sequence: CASSLTGLTNTGELFF.

This clonotype was seen only a few times. This chain joins TRBV20-1 and TRBJ2-3; 9 bases align to TRBD1. The ends lost 5 bases at V and 0 bases at J; junction bases unmatched: 3. CDR1 and CDR2 from the germline V gene are DFQATT and SNEGSKA (reference sequence). This CDR3 is 14 amino acids long. The CDR3 bases are TGCAGTGCTGTGGACAGGGGCAGCACAGATACGCAGTATTTT. It translates to CSAVDRGSTDTQYF.

This clonotype was seen more than once but under ten times. J is TRBJ1-3 and V is TRBV4-2, with 9 bases matching TRBD1. The V and J ends lost 4 bases and 7 bases, in that order; junction bases with no gene match: 8. Per germline, CDR1 LGHNA and CDR2 YNFKEQ. The CDR3 sequence is 15 residues long. The CDR3 DNA is TGTGCCAGCAGCCCTACGAGACAGGGGGACAACACCATATATTTT. Amino acids: CASSPTRQGDNTIYF.

V gene TRBV30 combines with J gene TRBJ2-1; no clear D gene. Trimming stripped 4 bases from V and 3 bases from J, with 4 bases between. From germline, CDR1 is GTSNPN and CDR2 SVGIG (reference sequence). The CDR3 totals 11 residues. CDR3 nucleotides: TGTGCCTGGACCGGCTACAATGAGCAGTTCTTC. Encoded protein: CAWTGYNEQFF.

This chain links TRBV4-1 with TRBJ2-1; D may be TRBD2 (6 bases). Per germline, CDR1 MGHRA and CDR2 YSYEKL. The CDR3 runs 13 residues. V was shortened by 7 bases and J by 7 bases, with 14 bases between the two germline ends. CDR3 amino acids: CASTPEGRNEQFF. DNA for the CDR3: TGCGCCAGCACCCCGGAGGGGCGTAATGAGCAGTTCTTC.

The chain couples TRBV12-3 or TRBV12-4 to TRBJ2-3; D is perhaps TRBD2 (6 bases). This CDR3 is built from 14 residues. Trimming cost V 9 bases and J 4 bases, with 17 bases left between them. CDR3 protein: CASNRLEGPDTQYF. CDR3 sequence (DNA): TGTGCCAGTAACCGCTTGGAGGGGCCAGATACGCAGTATTTT.